This record concerns one TCR beta chain sequence. Its cognate antigen is unknown. Participants had chemo-refractory metastatic non-small-cell lung cancer and were treated with focal radiation plus ipilimumab CTLA-4 blockade. This sample was included in a study of radiotherapy plus CTLA-4 blockade in lung cancer. For the study at large: With about a third of patients having disease control, objective responses were seen in roughly 18%. Overall study findings and caveats: Interferon-beta, together with early blood T cell clone dynamics, reportedly best predicted response. After treatment with radiotherapy plus ipilimumab, TCR clones that came from the tumor expanded in blood.

TCRdb keeps only in-frame clones here, not all; method: immunoSEQ multiplex PCR. The sample holds about 73,000 clones, around 90% seen once. The CDR3 runs 15 residues. The germline CDR1 and CDR2 sequences are MDHEN and SYDVKM. After removal of 5 bases from V and 4 bases from J, the junction contained 5 bases not matched to a gene. This clonotype was sampled from a human donor with non-small cell lung cancer that progressed on radiotherapy plus ipilimumab. The sample here was peripheral blood, taken from a patient treated with radiotherapy plus ipilimumab. The genes are TRBV28 and TRBJ1-5; 10 nucleotides align to TRBD1. CDR3 DNA: TGTGCCAGCAGTGGGCTGGGACAGGGGAATCAGCCCCAGCATTTT. Translated, it gives CASSGLGQGNQPQHF.